This TCR beta chain appears in the sequencing data of a study of blood T cell repertoires in COVID-19. Generated by immunoSEQ multiplex PCR, the TCRdb table keeps only in-frame clones and is missing some. The table includes around 210,000 clones, 60% to 85% detected once. The CDR3 has 15 amino acids. In germline, CDR1 is SGHTA, CDR2 FQGNSA. The V and J ends lost 2 bases and 4 bases respectively, with 12 bases between them. The receptor was isolated from a woman in her 70s with acute or convalescent COVID-19. This chain uses TRBV7-2 with TRBJ2-1; D is uncertain. The sequenced sample was peripheral blood. The CDR3 nucleotides are TGTGCCAGCAGCTTAACTTTTTCTAATTACAATGAGCAGTTCTTC. The encoded protein is CASSLTFSNYNEQFF.